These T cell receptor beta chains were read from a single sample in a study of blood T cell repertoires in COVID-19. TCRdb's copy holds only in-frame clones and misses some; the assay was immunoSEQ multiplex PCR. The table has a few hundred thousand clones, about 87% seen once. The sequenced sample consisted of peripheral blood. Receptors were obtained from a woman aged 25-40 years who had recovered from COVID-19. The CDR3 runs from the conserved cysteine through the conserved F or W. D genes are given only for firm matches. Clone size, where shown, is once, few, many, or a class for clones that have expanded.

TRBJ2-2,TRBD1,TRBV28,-,TGTGCCAGCAGTTTCGGGACAGCGAAGTTGGGGGAGCTGTTTTTT,CASSFGTAKLGELFF
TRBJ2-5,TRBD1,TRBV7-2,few,TGTGCCAGCAGCTCCCAGGGGACAGGGGGCTACGGTGAGACCCAGTACTTC,CASSSQGTGGYGETQYF
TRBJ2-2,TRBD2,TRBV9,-,TGTGCCAGCAGCCAGGAACCGGGGGGAGACACGAACACCGGGGAGCTGTTTTTT,CASSQEPGGDTNTGELFF
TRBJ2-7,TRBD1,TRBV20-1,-,TGCAGTGCTAGTAGGGACAGGGGTCGTAAGGCCTACGAGCAGTACTTC,CSASRDRGRKAYEQYF
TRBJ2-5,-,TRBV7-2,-,TGTGCCAGCAGCTTAAACCAGGGGGGAAAAGAGACCCAGTACTTC,CASSLNQGGKETQYF
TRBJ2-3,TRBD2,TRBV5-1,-,TGCGCCAGCAGCTTTAGCGGGGGTCAAGATACGCAGTATTTT,CASSFSGGQDTQYF
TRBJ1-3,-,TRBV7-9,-,TGTGCCAGCAGGGAACTGCGCGCGGGGGTCGGCACCATATATTTT,CASRELRAGVGTIYF
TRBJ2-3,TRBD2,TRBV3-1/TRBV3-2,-,TGTGCCAGCAGCCAACGTAATGGACTAGCTGCGGCAGCGAGGTATTTT,CASSQRNGLAAAARYF
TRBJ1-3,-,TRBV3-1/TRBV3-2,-,TGTGCCAGCAGCCCATCCTCTGGAAACACCATATATTTT,CASSPSSGNTIYF
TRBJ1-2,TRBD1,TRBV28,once,TGTGCCAGCAGTGCCACTAGGACAGGGAACTATGGCTACACCTTC,CASSATRTGNYGYTF
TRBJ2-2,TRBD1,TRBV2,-,TGTGCCACCAGTAGGGTACTGGACAGGGAGAACACCGGGGAGCTGTTTTTT,CATSRVLDRENTGELFF
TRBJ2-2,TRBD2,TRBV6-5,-,TGTGCCAGCAGTTACCCTACTAGCGGGAGCACCGGGGAGCTGTTTTTT,CASSYPTSGSTGELFF
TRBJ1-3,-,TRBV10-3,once,TGTGCCATCAGTTCGGACAGCCGGGCTGGAAACACCATATATTTT,CAISSDSRAGNTIYF
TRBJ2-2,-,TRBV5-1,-,TGCGCCAGCAGCTTGACGGTTACCGGGGAGCTGTTTTTT,CASSLTVTGELFF
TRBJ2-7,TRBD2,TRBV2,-,TGTGCCAGCAGTCCTAAGACTAGCGGGGGGGATTACGTCTCATACGAGCAGTACTTC,CASSPKTSGGDYVSYEQYF
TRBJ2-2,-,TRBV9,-,TGTGCCAGCAGCCCCTGGCCGGGGGACTACACCGGGGAGCTGTTTTTT,CASSPWPGDYTGELFF
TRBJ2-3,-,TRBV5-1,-,TGCGCCAGCAGCCTCGGTCGAGCTTCTAGCACAGATACGCAGTATTTT,CASSLGRASSTDTQYF
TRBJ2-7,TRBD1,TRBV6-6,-,TGTGCCAGTGGCCAGGGGGACCACGAGCAGTACTTC,CASGQGDHEQYF
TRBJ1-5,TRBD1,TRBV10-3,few,TGTGCCATCAGTGAGTCGGGACAGGGGGCTTATCAGCCCCAGCATTTT,CAISESGQGAYQPQHF
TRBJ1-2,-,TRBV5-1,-,TGCGCCAGCAGCTCATCCAGGGTGCTAACTAACTATGGCTACACCTTC,CASSSSRVLTNYGYTF
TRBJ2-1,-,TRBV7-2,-,TGTGCCAGCAGCTTGGGACAAGACGATGAGCAGTTCTTC,CASSLGQDDEQFF
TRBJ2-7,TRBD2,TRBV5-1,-,TGCGCCAGCAGCTTGGCCGGGGGGCGGGGGGCCTACGAGCAGTACTTC,CASSLAGGRGAYEQYF
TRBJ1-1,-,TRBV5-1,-,TGCGCCAGCAGCTATCGTTGGGGGGGAAACCCGAACACTGAAGCTTTCTTT,CASSYRWGGNPNTEAFF
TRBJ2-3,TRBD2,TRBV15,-,TGTGCCACCAGCAGAGGGGGGGGAATAAGCACAGATACGCAGTATTTT,CATSRGGGISTDTQYF
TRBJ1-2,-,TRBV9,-,TGTGCCAGCAGCGATGGAGGGTCGGGCTCGTATGGCTACACCTTC,CASSDGGSGSYGYTF